This T cell receptor (beta chain) came from a study of cytotoxic CD8 clonotypes in ibrutinib-treated CLL. Study summary: The subjects consisted of about a dozen relapsed/refractory and fewer than 16 treatment-naive individuals, with approximately 18 IGHV unmutated.

Concerning this clone itself: Its antigen is undetermined.

Roughly 2 micrograms of genomic DNA from cryopreserved PBMCs went into TCR beta libraries. Study findings and constraints: At the start, clonality exceeded age-matched healthy donors and followed circulating CD8+ T-cell counts.

The method was immunoSEQ multiplex PCR; TCRdb's version includes in-frame clones alone and lacks a portion of them. This table has around 310,000 clones, 80% appearing once. This receptor was obtained from a human donor with chronic lymphocytic leukemia. The sample consisted of PBMCs, taken before ibrutinib treatment.

In DNA form, the CDR3 reads TGCGCCAGCAGCCAAGTACGTGGGGGATACGAGCAGTACTTC. As protein: CASSQVRGGYEQYF. The V gene is TRBV4-1, the J gene TRBJ2-7; either TRBD1 or TRBD2 may fit D (5 bases each). Deletions cut 1 base from V and 4 bases from J, with 11 bases between. This CDR3 has 14 residues. Germline CDR1 is MGHRA and CDR2 is YSYEKL.